This T cell receptor (beta chain) originates from a study of human T cells and chemical hapten exposure (dated by TCRdb to about 2021). Looking at the study overall: For sensitization, 2% DPC in acetone was applied to a 2 cm by 2 cm area of upper inner arm skin. Patients additionally received weekly therapeutic DPC doses to the scalp throughout the roughly 26-week study period. Patch tests used Finn chambers with 0.01% DPC on the upper back, scored after 6 days by International Contact Dermatitis Research Group standards. The patient cohort, mostly female, included alopecia areata with under or over 50% scalp involvement, alopecia totalis and alopecia universalis. The libraries were sequenced as a pool, and the TCR yield per sample differed mostly because of small variations in library volumes within the pool. In alopecia patients, the study followed how the peripheral blood TCR repertoire changed in vivo over primary and secondary sensitization to diphenylcyclopropenone (DPC), a hapten. Blood samples were taken from patients before sensitization (week 0) and at 2, 6 and about 24 weeks after DPC sensitization. Blood for TCR sequencing was provided by twenty-nine alopecia patients at one to four time points (pre-sensitization, 2, 6 and 24 weeks). The study at large found these results: The number of TCRs above 1 in 1000 frequency did not change with DPC sensitization; there was no evidence of global repertoire structure alterations. Patch test score correlated positively with the number of PT1 expanded TCRs, reaching significance at thresholds 8, 16 and 32 but not at 4. Repeated subsampling changed both the strength of the expansion versus patch-test correlation and the threshold at which the correlation became significant. Expanded TCRs formed significantly more large CDR3 similarity clusters than pre-sensitization or healthy control sets, consistent with antigen-driven responses. Because all patients had alopecia, a presumed autoimmune disease, the immune response of the patients might differ from that of healthy individuals.

Libraries were made using RACE. The sequencing machine was a NextSeq 500. Library preparation attached unique molecular identifiers to individual cDNA molecules for quantitative, reproducible TCR counting. From each blood RNA sample, both TCR alpha and TCR beta chains were sequenced. The study's own analysis went as follows. Samples had a median of 95,638 TCRs, with a range from 23,224 to 690,600. V, J and CDR3 annotation of the TCR reads was performed with the Decombinator software suite. Every sample was subsampled to the same number of TCRs (28,000) for the PS versus PT1 abundance plots. TCRs were defined as expanded if absent before sensitization and observed at least eight times at the 2-week time point. Starting from the raw public reads, TCRdb applied fastp trimming at Q25, assembled clones with MiXCR and retained in-frame beta chains. Rows with one shared CDR3 protein collapse into an entry with the most common genes and DNA. The V and J calls reflect TCRdb's pipeline rather than the authors' work. Counted in this sample were 300,000 to 450,000 distinct CDR3 sequences; more than 4.5% of them appeared once. The top ten hold approximately 2.4% of the sample.

From the germline V gene (reference sequence), CDR1 is LNHDA and CDR2 is SQIVND. Relative to germline, V is 5 bases shorter and J is 4 bases shorter, with 19 bases between their ends. The CDR3 runs 16 amino acids, cysteine and phenylalanine included. The DNA shown is the 48-base CDR3, in frame from base 1. The time point tag for this specimen amounts to: pre-sensitization, week 0. Per the publication, the treatment or condition label means: therapeutic diphenylcyclopropenone sensitization with weekly scalp DPC. At each patch-test visit, blood was drawn before the patch test was applied. To be eligible, patients had to be aged 18 to 70, diagnosed with alopecia and judged suitable for DPC therapy, while pregnant patients were excluded. Total RNA was extracted from unfractionated whole blood collected in Tempus Blood RNA tubes. A word on this clonotype: What this receptor recognizes is not known. Base qualities are missing; no much larger clone stands one base away.

The V and J genes are TRBV19 and TRBJ2-3; TRBD2 is perhaps the D gene, given 6 matching bases. Here the sequenced sample was whole blood, taken in connection with sensitization to the hapten diphenylcyclopropenone (DPC). This sequence was found in a woman aged 50 to 60 with alopecia areata. Some clones in this sample may be carry-over from other donors' samples. The DNA is as follows: TGTGCCAGTAGTTCCCCCCGGGGGAGCGTGGCAGATACGCAGTATTTT. Protein translation: CASSSPRGSVADTQYF.